This T cell receptor (beta chain) is from a study of blood T cells in healthy people across ages. A sample-barcoded 5' primer and a J-beta primer mix were used in a second PCR of roughly 7 to 11 cycles. TCRdb ran MiXCR on the 5' RACE reads and lists one entry per CDR3 protein. The table lists about 930,000 distinct CDR3 sequences, just under 30% of them singletons, with about a tenth in the top ten. This CDR3 spans 14 amino acids. The V gene end was trimmed by 4 bases and the J gene end by 2 bases; junction bases not matched to a gene: 3. This clonotype was counted ten times or more. Its antigen is currently unknown. Whole-study results and caveats: It was found that TCR beta diversity correlated strongly with the percentage of naive T cells.

These same data were also listed under a study on T cells of mothers and their children.

The chain is built from TRBV12-3 or TRBV12-4 and TRBJ1-2, with 8 nucleotides matching TRBD1. The TCR was taken from a woman aged 40 to 49 in good health. The specimen was blood. As DNA, the CDR3 is TGTGCCAGCAGTTCCCGGACAGGGAACTATGGCTACACCTTC. This gives the protein CASSSRTGNYGYTF.